The clone carrying this T cell receptor beta chain was counted a few times. The record originates from a study of T cell responses to AZD1222 COVID-19 vaccine. This table comes from immunoSEQ multiplex PCR, and its TCRdb copy is limited to in-frame clones, with some not included. Here the sample spans about 190,000 clones, about 89% being singletons. The V and J ends lost 5 bases and 4 bases respectively, with 11 bases between them. The CDR3 consists of 13 residues. The germline CDR1 and CDR2 sequences are SGHVS and FNYEAQ. The sequence derives from an adult in good health. The rearrangement uses TRBV7-6 and TRBJ1-1; tentatively, D is TRBD1 (6 bases). The sample consisted of peripheral blood, taken on day 0 of MenACWY control vaccination. CDR3 nucleotides: TGTGCCAGCAGCACCTTAGGGGGCACTGAAGCTTTCTTT. Translation: CASSTLGGTEAFF.